This T cell receptor beta chain is drawn from a study of blood T cells in healthy people across ages. Study-wide results and limits: While age rose, TCR beta diversity per million T cells dropped in a roughly linear way. In long-lived donors, naive CD4+ cell counts and diversity exceeded those of aged donors.

Using a J-beta primer mix together with a sample-barcoded 5' primer, a second PCR was run for roughly 7 to 12 cycles. TCRdb reprocessed the 5' RACE reads via MiXCR and lists one record per CDR3 protein. The table lists hundreds of thousands of distinct CDR3 sequences, 40% to 50% of them singletons. This clonotype was found a few times. No antigen is known for it. The CDR3 has 16 residues. Trimming took 1 base from V and 11 from J, leaving 25 bases between them. Germline values: CDR1 GTSNPN, CDR2 SVGIG (reference sequence). Extraction yielded at least 6 micrograms of total RNA per sample. This TCR came from a man older than 75 in good health. Sequenced input: blood. The rearrangement links TRBV30 to TRBJ2-3, with D perhaps being TRBD1 or TRBD2 (5 bases each). The CDR3 DNA sequence: TGTGCCTGGAGTGGCTACTTAGTGGGACCCAACTCTAGGCAGTATTTT. It codes for CAWSGYLVGPNSRQYF.